This T cell receptor beta chain came from a study of shared clonotypes between healthy human individuals. Study at large: Each donor had three CD4 naive, three CD4 memory, two CD8 naive and one CD8 memory plate.

CD45RA+ naive and CD45RA-negative memory subsets were separated from CD4+ cells. In germline, CDR1 is LNHNV, CDR2 YYDKDF (reference sequence). V was pared by 4 bases and J by 4 bases, with 6 bases of the junction left unmatched. The CDR3 sequence is 15 residues long. Sorted-subset replicate PCRs used about 200 ng of genomic DNA. This amount corresponded to 33,000 or so T cell genomes. The authors' processing: Filtering was not the same, since immunoSEQ gave junction-only sequences without quality scores. Sequencing used immunoSEQ multiplex PCR; TCRdb keeps in-frame clones, though not all of them. V and J calls and clone size are those listed in that table; D and trimming were worked out from the DNA. The sample includes over a million clones, about 75% of them seen just once. As regards this clone: Within the sample, other DNA sequences also encode this same CDR3.

Source material: memory CD4+ T cells sorted from blood. Subset given: CD45RA-negative fraction. The clonotype comes from a man younger than 35 in good health. The chain uses TRBV15 and TRBJ2-7, with 11 bases aligning to TRBD1. As DNA, the CDR3 is TGTGCCACCAGCAAAACCGGGACAGGGGGATACGAGCAGTACTTC. It is translated as CATSKTGTGGYEQYF.